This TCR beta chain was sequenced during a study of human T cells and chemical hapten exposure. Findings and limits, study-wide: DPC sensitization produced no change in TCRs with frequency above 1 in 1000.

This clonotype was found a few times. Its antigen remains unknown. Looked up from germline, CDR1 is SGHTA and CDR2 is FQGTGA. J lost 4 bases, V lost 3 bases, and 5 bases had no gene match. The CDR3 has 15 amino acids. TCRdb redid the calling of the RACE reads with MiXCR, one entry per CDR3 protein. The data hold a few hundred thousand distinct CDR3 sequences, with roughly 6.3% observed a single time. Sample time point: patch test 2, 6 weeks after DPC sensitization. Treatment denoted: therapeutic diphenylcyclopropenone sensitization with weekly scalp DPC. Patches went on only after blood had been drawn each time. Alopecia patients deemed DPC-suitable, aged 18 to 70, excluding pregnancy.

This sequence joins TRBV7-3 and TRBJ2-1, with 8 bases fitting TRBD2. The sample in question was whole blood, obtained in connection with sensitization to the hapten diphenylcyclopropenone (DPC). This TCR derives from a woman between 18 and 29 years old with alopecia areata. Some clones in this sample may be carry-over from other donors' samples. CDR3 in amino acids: CASSFPGTSYNEQFF. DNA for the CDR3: TGTGCCAGCAGCTTCCCCGGGACTAGTTACAATGAGCAGTTCTTC.